These 32 T cell receptor beta chains were sequenced from one sample in a study of blood T cell repertoires in COVID-19. Measured with immunoSEQ multiplex PCR; TCRdb has only the in-frame clones, and not every one. The table has some 350,000 clones, approximately 87% seen once; the top ten hold roughly 5.3%. The sample taken for sequencing was PBMCs or T cells enriched from blood (not recorded which). These receptors came from a woman younger than 45 who had recovered from COVID-19.

V and J are TRBV2 and TRBJ2-2; D perhaps matches TRBD2 (5 bases). V lost 6 bases, J lost 2 bases, and 10 bases lay in between. This CDR3 is built from 14 residues. The germline V gene encodes CDR1 SNHLY and CDR2 FYNNEI. CDR3 in amino acids: CASRRTGNTGELFF. The CDR3 region has the DNA TGTGCCAGCAGAAGGACGGGAAACACCGGGGAGCTGTTTTTT. Full variable domain (outside the CDR3, taken from reference TRBV2 and TRBJ2-2): EPEVTQTPSHQVTQMGQEVILRCVPISNHLYFYWYRQILGQKVEFLVSFYNNEISEKSEIFDDQFSVERPDGSNFTLKIRSTKLEDSAMYFCASRRTGNTGELFFGEGSRLTVL.

This clone was seen a single time. The chain employs TRBV6-1 and TRBJ2-1, with a possible D match to TRBD1 (7 bases). The CDR3 sequence is 15 residues long. The ends were cut back, 3 bases at V and 6 bases at J, with 15 bases in the middle. Germline assignment: CDR1 MNHNS and CDR2 SASEGT. The CDR3: CASSERQGGGNEQFF. The CDR3 DNA reads as TGTGCCAGCAGTGAGAGGCAGGGGGGCGGCAATGAGCAGTTCTTC.

This clone occurred once. This rearrangement joins TRBV6-4 to TRBJ2-7; 8 bases line up with TRBD2. The CDR3 runs 14 residues. V was pared by 1 base and J by 5 bases, with 4 bases of the junction left unmatched. The V gene's germline CDR1 is MRHNA and CDR2 SNTAGT. The CDR3 nucleotides read TGTGCCAGCAGTGACTTAAGCGGGAGCCACGAGCAGTACTTC. Residues: CASSDLSGSHEQYF.

V gene TRBV12-5 combines with J gene TRBJ1-5; 9 bases are shared with TRBD1. CDR1 and CDR2 from the germline V gene are LGHNT and FRNRAP. The CDR3 totals 16 residues. J gave up 3 bases and V 6 bases, and 9 bases lay outside the gene matches. CDR3 coding DNA: TGTGCTAGTGGCACGGACAGGGGAGTATCCAATCAGCCCCAGCATTTT. As protein: CASGTDRGVSNQPQHF.

This chain connects TRBV5-1 to TRBJ1-2; D is undetermined. This CDR3 is built from 15 residues. Germline V lookup: CDR1 SGHRS, CDR2 YFSETQ. The V end was cut by 2 bases, the J end by 8 bases, with 19 bases between. In nucleotides, the CDR3 is TGCGCCAGCAGCTTTCCAGGATCGGAGGGAGGAGGCTACACCTTC. This gives the protein CASSFPGSEGGGYTF.

This chain connects TRBV5-1 to TRBJ2-2, with D unclear. Between the trimmed V and J ends, which lost 2 bases and 5 bases, there was a span of 10 bases. This CDR3 has 14 residues. The germline CDR1 and CDR2 sequences are SGHRS and YFSETQ. The CDR3 coding sequence is TGCGCCAGCAGCTTAGGCCCAGGAACCGGGGAGCTGTTTTTT. Its translation: CASSLGPGTGELFF.

The CDR3 nucleotides read TGTGCCACCAGCAGAGATATTGGACAGGACTATGGCTACACCTTC. The encoded protein is CATSRDIGQDYGYTF. The genes are TRBV15 and TRBJ1-2; TRBD1 aligns across 7 bases. Germline V gives CDR1 LNHNV, CDR2 YYDKDF (reference sequence). There are 15 residues in the CDR3. The V gene end was trimmed by 0 bases and the J gene end by 3 bases; junction bases not matched to a gene: 4.

The V call is TRBV3-1 (or the pseudogene TRBV3-2), the J call TRBJ2-1, with D possibly matching TRBD1 (6 bases). V was clipped by 3 bases and J by 9 bases, with 12 bases between them. The CDR3 runs to 13 residues. Germline loops: CDR1 LGHDT, CDR2 YNNKEL (reference sequence). In nucleotides, the CDR3 is TGTGCCAGCAGCCACCAGGGGCTGGGTGAGCAGTTCTTC. Translating it yields CASSHQGLGEQFF.

This clone was observed once. The genes are TRBV19 and TRBJ2-1, with D possibly being TRBD2 (7 bases). This CDR3 has 16 residues. Trimming took 4 bases from V and 2 from J, leaving 15 bases between them. CDR1 LNHDA and CDR2 SQIVND come from the germline V gene (reference sequence). CDR3 sequence: CASSTSRGAPYNEQFF. Here the CDR3 DNA reads TGTGCCAGTAGTACTTCTCGGGGGGCCCCCTACAATGAGCAGTTCTTC.

Points on this clone: One end of the junction is discordant with germline, which a read error may explain. The genes are TRBV5-1 and TRBJ1-2, with 8 bases that match TRBD1. The germline V gene has CDR1 SGHRS and CDR2 YFSETQ. The CDR3 runs 15 residues. CDR3 amino acids: CASSLAAGGTYGYTF. The CDR3 DNA is TGCGCCAGCAGTTTGGCCGCAGGGGGCACCTATGGCTACACCTTC.

This clone occurred many times. J is TRBJ1-3 and V is TRBV2; 9 nucleotides line up with TRBD1. The CDR3 sequence is 16 residues long. J lost 3 bases, V lost 6 bases, and 9 bases had no gene match. The germline CDR1 and CDR2 sequences are SNHLY and FYNNEI. The CDR3 coding sequence is TGTGCCAGCAGCTTCACAGGGGGCGCGGATGGAAACACCATATATTTT. It codes for CASSFTGGADGNTIYF.

J is TRBJ2-2 and V is TRBV11-2, with 9 bases identical to TRBD1. The V and J ends lost 1 base and 7 bases, in that order; junction bases with no gene match: 1. Germline assignment: CDR1 SGHAT and CDR2 FQNNGV. CDR3 length: 14 amino acids. The CDR3 bases are TGTGCCAGCAGCTTAGGACAGGGGGTCGGGGAGCTGTTTTTT. Its translation is CASSLGQGVGELFF.

The chain joins TRBV7-7 to TRBJ1-3; D possibly corresponds to TRBD1 (6 bases). The V end was cut by 2 bases, the J end by 0 bases, with 20 bases between. Germline V CDR1 and CDR2: SSHAT, FNYEAQ (reference sequence). The CDR3 contains 19 residues. CDR3 amino acids: CASSLYPRTARDSGNTIYF. The CDR3 DNA sequence: TGTGCCAGCAGCTTATACCCTAGGACAGCCCGCGACTCTGGAAACACCATATATTTT.

This chain connects TRBV30 to TRBJ2-3, with D unclear. The CDR3 extends over 14 amino acids. The germline gives CDR1 GTSNPN, CDR2 SVGIG (reference sequence). V was pared by 0 bases and J by 1 base, with 8 bases between. The CDR3 sequence is CAWSVVGGTDTQYF. DNA for the CDR3: TGTGCCTGGAGTGTAGTCGGAGGCACAGATACGCAGTATTTT. Full variable domain (missing parts from reference TRBV30 and TRBJ2-3): SQTIHQWPATLVQPVGSPLSLECTVEGTSNPNLYWYRQAAGRGLQLLFYSVGIGQISSEVPQNLSASRPQDRQFILSSKKLLLSDSGFYLCAWSVVGGTDTQYFGPGTRLTVL.

The V call is TRBV2, the J call TRBJ2-7; TRBD1 aligns across 10 bases. The trim removed 9 bases at V and 4 bases at J, leaving 9 bases unmatched. The germline V gene has CDR1 SNHLY and CDR2 FYNNEI. The CDR3 loop spans 14 amino acids. The CDR3, as DNA: TGTGCCAGTCTCGACAGGGGGCTAGATTACGAGCAGTACTTC. This sequence encodes CASLDRGLDYEQYF.

The chain has TRBV19 and TRBJ1-1; possibly TRBD1 for D (6 bases). V shed 9 bases and J shed 0 bases, with 17 bases lying between them. This CDR3 contains 15 residues. Germline-derived CDR1 and CDR2 are LNHDA and SQIVND (reference sequence). CDR3 sequence (DNA): TGTGCCAGCAGTCCCCGAACAGGGATGAACACTGAAGCTTTCTTT. Translating gives CASSPRTGMNTEAFF.

This chain uses TRBV27 with TRBJ1-2; 10 bases line up with TRBD1. With V trimmed by 3 bases and J by 13 bases, 11 bases remained unmatched. This CDR3 has 14 amino acids. Germline V lookup: CDR1 MNHEY, CDR2 SMNVEV (reference sequence). The CDR3 loop reads CASSFHGTGETSTF. In DNA form, the CDR3 reads TGTGCCAGCAGTTTCCACGGGACAGGGGAAACTAGCACCTTC.

The chain joins TRBV30 to TRBJ2-7, with TRBD2 as a possible D gene (7 bases). Deletions cut 0 bases from V and 6 bases from J, with 24 bases between. This CDR3 comprises 17 residues. Germline values: CDR1 GTSNPN, CDR2 SVGIG (reference sequence). The CDR3 DNA reads as TGTGCCTGGAGTGTAAGTCTCGGCGGGGGCCGACCCCGCGAGCAGTACTTC. This translates into CAWSVSLGGGRPREQYF.

This chain connects TRBV5-1 to TRBJ2-1; a weak D match, TRBD2 (5 bases). Per the germline V gene, CDR1 is SGHRS and CDR2 is YFSETQ. The CDR3 has 15 amino acids. V lost 4 bases to trimming and J lost 1 base, with 12 bases between them. CDR3 residues: CASSLEGFSYNEQFF. For the CDR3, the DNA is TGCGCCAGCAGCCTCGAGGGATTTTCCTACAATGAGCAGTTCTTC.

The rearrangement joins TRBV3-1 (or the pseudogene TRBV3-2) to TRBJ2-2; a weak D match, TRBD2 (6 bases). Germline CDR1 LGHDT, CDR2 YNNKEL (reference sequence). V lost 8 bases and J lost 6, with 7 bases in between. CDR3 length equals 11 residues. The DNA for the CDR3 is TGTGCCAGCGGGAGGTCCGGGGAGCTGTTTTTT. It is translated as CASGRSGELFF.

The chain links TRBV5-1 to TRBJ1-1; D perhaps matches TRBD1 (5 bases). This CDR3 is built from 14 residues. The V end was cut by 7 bases, the J end by 0 bases, with 13 bases between. CDR1 SGHRS and CDR2 YFSETQ come from the germline V gene. CDR3 region: CASGPSTVNTEAFF. CDR3 coding DNA: TGCGCCAGCGGACCCTCGACAGTGAACACTGAAGCTTTCTTT.

The chain joins TRBV11-2 to TRBJ1-1; a weak D match, TRBD1 (5 bases). This CDR3 spans 13 amino acids. Germline V gene lookup returns CDR1 SGHAT and CDR2 FQNNGV. V dropped 3 bases and J dropped 6 bases, with 11 bases sitting between them. The DNA for the CDR3 is TGTGCCAGCAGCTTTATACAGGACGCTGAAGCTTTCTTT. Translation gives CASSFIQDAEAFF.

CDR3 region: CASSHHQRGGRETQYF. CDR3 coding DNA: TGTGCCAGCAGCCACCACCAGCGGGGGGGCCGGGAGACCCAGTACTTC. The gene calls are TRBV11-2 and TRBJ2-5, with 10 bases lining up with TRBD2. With 5 bases clipped from V and 5 bases from J, the junction kept 11 bases outside the gene matches. Germline V CDR1 and CDR2: SGHAT, FQNNGV. This CDR3 contains 16 residues.

This clone appeared once. J is TRBJ1-2 and V is TRBV11-2; a weak D match, TRBD1 (6 bases). Germline V lookup: CDR1 SGHAT, CDR2 FQNNGV. This CDR3 comprises 15 residues. V lost 3 bases to trimming and J lost 8 bases, with 19 bases between them. The CDR3 region has the DNA TGTGCCAGCAGCTTCTCGTACAGGGAGAATTTGGGCTACACCTTC. As protein: CASSFSYRENLGYTF.

This chain uses TRBV29-1 with TRBJ2-2; D may be TRBD2 (5 bases). Germline V gene sequence: CDR1 SQVTM, CDR2 ANQGSEA. Trimming left V 4 bases short and J 6 bases short, with 9 bases between. This CDR3 has 12 amino acids. In nucleotides, the CDR3 is TGCAGCGTTGTGCGCGGGCCCGGGGAGCTGTTTTTT. Its protein is CSVVRGPGELFF.

This clone was observed once. The J gene is TRBJ2-7, the V gene TRBV5-1; TRBD1 is a possible D gene (5 bases). The CDR3 has 14 amino acids. The germline V gene has CDR1 SGHRS and CDR2 YFSETQ. V lost 0 bases to trimming and J lost 2 bases, with 9 bases between them. Here the CDR3 DNA reads TGCGCCAGCAGCTTGGAGGCAGGGCCCTACGAGCAGTACTTC. Residues: CASSLEAGPYEQYF.

In its sample, this clone was seen once. The rearrangement uses TRBV3-1 (or the pseudogene TRBV3-2) and TRBJ2-1, with 10 bases fitting TRBD2. The V gene's germline CDR1 is LGHDT and CDR2 YNNKEL (reference sequence). This CDR3 spans 15 amino acids. Losses at the gene ends were 4 bases for V and 8 bases for J; bases not matched to a gene: 8. This chain's CDR3 is CASSLSGGGWDEQFF. The CDR3 bases are TGTGCCAGCAGCCTGAGCGGGGGGGGCTGGGATGAGCAGTTCTTC.

The V and J genes are TRBV2 and TRBJ2-1; 10 positions match TRBD2. Unmatched junction bases numbered 16, after V lost 8 bases and J lost 6 bases. Germline V lookup: CDR1 SNHLY, CDR2 FYNNEI. CDR3 length: 17 amino acids. CDR3 DNA: TGTGCCAGCGCCAGCGGGGGGGTAGCTTCCTCTATCAATGAGCAGTTCTTC. Amino acid sequence: CASASGGVASSINEQFF.

This clone was detected only a few times. The V and J genes are TRBV9 and TRBJ2-3, with 11 nucleotides matching TRBD2. The germline V gene encodes CDR1 SGDLS and CDR2 YYNGEE. This CDR3 has 16 amino acids. V was clipped by 0 bases and J by 4 bases; unmatched bases: 4. CDR3 residues: CASSVATGLAADTQYF. CDR3 DNA sequence: TGTGCCAGCAGCGTAGCTACGGGACTAGCGGCAGATACGCAGTATTTT.

The J gene is TRBJ1-3, the V gene TRBV6-5; no firm D call. CDR1 and CDR2 from the germline V gene are MNHEY and SVGAGI. The CDR3 runs 15 residues. V was shortened by 2 bases and J by 0 bases, with 8 bases between the two germline ends. CDR3 bases: TGTGCCAGCAGTTACGCAATACTCTCTGGAAACACCATATATTTT. Translation: CASSYAILSGNTIYF.

The chain joins TRBV5-5 to TRBJ1-6, with D uncertain. This CDR3 contains 13 residues. Per the germline V gene, CDR1 is SGHKS and CDR2 is YYEKEE (reference sequence). Trimming left V 1 base short and J 10 bases short, with 9 bases between. CDR3 nucleotides: TGTGCCAGCAGCTTGTCAAGGGAGTCACCCCTCCACTTT. Protein: CASSLSRESPLHF.

The chain carries TRBV3-1 (or the pseudogene TRBV3-2) and TRBJ1-2; 8 bases align to TRBD1. The CDR3 runs to 14 residues. V gave up 5 bases and J gave up 8 bases; unmatched junction bases: 10. Germline loops: CDR1 LGHDT, CDR2 YNNKEL (reference sequence). DNA of the CDR3: TGTGCCAGCAGCAGAGAGGACAGGGCCAACGGCTACACCTTC. As protein: CASSREDRANGYTF.